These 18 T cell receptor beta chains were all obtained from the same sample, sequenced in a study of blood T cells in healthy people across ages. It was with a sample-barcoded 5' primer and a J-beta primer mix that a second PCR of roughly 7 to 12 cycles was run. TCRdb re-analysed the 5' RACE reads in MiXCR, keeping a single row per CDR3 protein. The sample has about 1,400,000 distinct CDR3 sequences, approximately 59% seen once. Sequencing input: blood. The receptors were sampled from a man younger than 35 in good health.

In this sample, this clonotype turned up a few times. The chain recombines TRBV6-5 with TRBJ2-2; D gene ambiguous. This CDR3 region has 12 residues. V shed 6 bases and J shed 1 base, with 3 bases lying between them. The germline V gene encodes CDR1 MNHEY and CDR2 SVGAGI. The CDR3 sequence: CASRLNTGELFF. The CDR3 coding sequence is TGTGCCAGCAGATTGAACACCGGGGAGCTGTTTTTT.

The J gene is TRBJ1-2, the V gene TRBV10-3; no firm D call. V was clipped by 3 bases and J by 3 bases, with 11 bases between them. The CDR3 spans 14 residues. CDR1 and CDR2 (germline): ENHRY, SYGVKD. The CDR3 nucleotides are TGTGCCATCAGTGATAGCGCAGTTCACTATGGCTACACCTTC. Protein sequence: CAISDSAVHYGYTF.

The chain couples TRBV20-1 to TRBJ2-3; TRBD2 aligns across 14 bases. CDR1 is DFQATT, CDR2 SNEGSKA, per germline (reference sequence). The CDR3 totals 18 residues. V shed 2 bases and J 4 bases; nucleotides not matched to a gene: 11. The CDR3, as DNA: TGCAGTGCTAGAAACGACCGGACTAGCGGGAGGCGGGCAGATACGCAGTATTTT. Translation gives CSARNDRTSGRRADTQYF.

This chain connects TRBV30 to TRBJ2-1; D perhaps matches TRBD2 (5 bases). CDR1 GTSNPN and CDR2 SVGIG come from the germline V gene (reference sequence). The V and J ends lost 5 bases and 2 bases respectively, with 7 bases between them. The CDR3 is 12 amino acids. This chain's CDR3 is CAWGLPYNEQFF. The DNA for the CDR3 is TGTGCCTGGGGACTTCCCTACAATGAGCAGTTCTTC. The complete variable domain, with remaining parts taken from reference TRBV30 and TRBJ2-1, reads SQTIHQWPATLVQPVGSPLSLECTVEGTSNPNLYWYRQAAGRGLQLLFYSVGIGQISSEVPQNLSASRPQDRQFILSSKKLLLSDSGFYLCAWGLPYNEQFFGPGTRLTVL.

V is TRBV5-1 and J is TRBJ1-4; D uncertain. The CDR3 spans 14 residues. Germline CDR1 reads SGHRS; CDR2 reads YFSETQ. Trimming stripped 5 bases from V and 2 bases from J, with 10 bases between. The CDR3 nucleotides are TGCGCCAGCAGGGCTATCATGACTAATGAAAAACTGTTTTTT. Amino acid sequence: CASRAIMTNEKLFF.

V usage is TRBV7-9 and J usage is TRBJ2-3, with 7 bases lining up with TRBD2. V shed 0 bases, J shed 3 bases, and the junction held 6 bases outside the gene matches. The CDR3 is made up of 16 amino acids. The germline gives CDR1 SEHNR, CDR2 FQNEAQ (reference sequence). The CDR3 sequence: CASSLATARGTDTQYF. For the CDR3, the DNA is TGTGCCAGCAGCTTAGCGACCGCGCGGGGGACAGATACGCAGTATTTT.

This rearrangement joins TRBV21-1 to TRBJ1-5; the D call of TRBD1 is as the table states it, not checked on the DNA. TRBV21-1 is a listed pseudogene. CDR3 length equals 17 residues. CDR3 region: CASSKGVDRVDNQPQHF. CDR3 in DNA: TGTGCCAGCAGCAAAGGGGTCGACAGGGTGGACAATCAGCCCCAGCATTTT.

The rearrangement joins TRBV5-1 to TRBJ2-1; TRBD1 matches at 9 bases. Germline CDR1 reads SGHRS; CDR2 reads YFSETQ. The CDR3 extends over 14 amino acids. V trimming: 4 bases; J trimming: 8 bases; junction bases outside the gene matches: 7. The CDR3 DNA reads TGCGCCAGCAGCGACCGGGACAGGGAAGATGAGCAGTTCTTC. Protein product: CASSDRDREDEQFF.

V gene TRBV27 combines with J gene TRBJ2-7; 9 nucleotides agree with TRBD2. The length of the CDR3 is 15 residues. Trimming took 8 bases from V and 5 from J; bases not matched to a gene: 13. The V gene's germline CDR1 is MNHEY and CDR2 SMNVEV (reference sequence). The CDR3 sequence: CASRWTIAGVDEQYF. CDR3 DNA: TGTGCCAGCCGCTGGACCATAGCGGGAGTGGACGAGCAGTACTTC.

CDR3 loop: CASSQESSGNEQYF. In nucleotides, the CDR3 is TGCGCCAGCAGCCAAGAATCGTCGGGCAATGAGCAGTACTTC. The rearrangement joins TRBV4-3 to TRBJ2-1; D remains ambiguous. The J call may not be correct, given that the DNA end is closer to TRBJ2-7. The V gene's germline CDR1 is LGHNA and CDR2 YSLEER. The CDR3 totals 14 residues.

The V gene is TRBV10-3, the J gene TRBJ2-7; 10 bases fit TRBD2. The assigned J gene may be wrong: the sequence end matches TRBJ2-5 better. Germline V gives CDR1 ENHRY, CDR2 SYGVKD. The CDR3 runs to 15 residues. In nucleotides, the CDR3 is TGTGCCATCAGCTCGGGGCTAGCGGGAGATGAGACCCAGTACTTC. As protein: CAISSGLAGDETQYF.

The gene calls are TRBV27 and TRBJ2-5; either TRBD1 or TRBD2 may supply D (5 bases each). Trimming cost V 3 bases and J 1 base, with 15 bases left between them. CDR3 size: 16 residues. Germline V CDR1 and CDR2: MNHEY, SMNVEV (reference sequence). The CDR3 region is CASSFRAGVVQETQYF. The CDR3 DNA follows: TGTGCCAGCAGTTTCAGGGCCGGGGTAGTCCAAGAGACCCAGTACTTC.

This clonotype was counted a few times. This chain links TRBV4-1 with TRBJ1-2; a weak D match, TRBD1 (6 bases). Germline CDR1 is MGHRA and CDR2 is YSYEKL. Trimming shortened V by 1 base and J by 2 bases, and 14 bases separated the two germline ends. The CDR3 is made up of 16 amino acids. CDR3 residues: CASSQGLGGRNYGYTF. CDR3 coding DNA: TGCGCCAGCAGCCAAGGTCTGGGGGGCAGAAACTATGGCTACACCTTC.

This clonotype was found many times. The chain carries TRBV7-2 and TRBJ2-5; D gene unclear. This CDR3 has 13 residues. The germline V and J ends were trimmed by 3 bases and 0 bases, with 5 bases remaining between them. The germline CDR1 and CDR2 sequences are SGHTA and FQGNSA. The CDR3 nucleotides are TGTGCCAGCAGCTTCGGTTACCAAGAGACCCAGTACTTC. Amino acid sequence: CASSFGYQETQYF.

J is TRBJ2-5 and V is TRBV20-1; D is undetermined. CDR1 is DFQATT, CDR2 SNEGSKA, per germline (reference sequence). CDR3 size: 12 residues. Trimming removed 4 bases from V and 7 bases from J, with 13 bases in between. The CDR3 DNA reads TGCAGTGCTAATTTAGCCCCCGGGACCCAGTACTTC. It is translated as CSANLAPGTQYF.

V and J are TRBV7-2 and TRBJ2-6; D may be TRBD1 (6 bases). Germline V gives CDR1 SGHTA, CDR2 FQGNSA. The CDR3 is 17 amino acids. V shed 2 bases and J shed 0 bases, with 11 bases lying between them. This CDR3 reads CASSLTPGDSGANVLTF. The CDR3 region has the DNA TGTGCCAGCAGCTTAACGCCAGGGGACTCTGGGGCCAACGTCCTGACTTTC.

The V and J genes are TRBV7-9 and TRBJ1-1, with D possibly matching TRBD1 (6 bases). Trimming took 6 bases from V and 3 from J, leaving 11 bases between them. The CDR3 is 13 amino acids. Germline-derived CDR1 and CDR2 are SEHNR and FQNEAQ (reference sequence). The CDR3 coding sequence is TGTGCCAGCAGGTCGGACAGCTACACTGAAGCTTTCTTT. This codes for CASRSDSYTEAFF.

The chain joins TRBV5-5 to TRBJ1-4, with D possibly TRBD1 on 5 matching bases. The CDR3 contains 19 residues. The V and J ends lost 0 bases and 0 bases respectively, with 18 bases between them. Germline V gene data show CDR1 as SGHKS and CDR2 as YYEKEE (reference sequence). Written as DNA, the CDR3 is TGTGCCAGCAGCTTGGCCCCGGGACCCATCGTTGCAACTAATGAAAAACTGTTTTTT. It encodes CASSLAPGPIVATNEKLFF. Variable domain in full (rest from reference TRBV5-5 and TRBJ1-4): DAGVTQSPTHLIKTRGQQVTLRCSPISGHKSVSWYQQVLGQGPQFIFQYYEKEERGRGNFPDRFSARQFPNYSSELNVNALLLGDSALYLCASSLAPGPIVATNEKLFFGSGTQLSVL.